This TCR beta chain originates from a study of blood T cell repertoires in COVID-19. On the study more broadly: The United States, Italy and Spain supplied acute and convalescent COVID-19 samples.

Original processing notes: Estimates of nucleated cell counts were drawn from the amplification of reference gene primers. TCRdb keeps only in-frame clones here, not all; method: immunoSEQ multiplex PCR. V, J and clone size derive from that table, while D and trimming were established from the DNA sequence. The sample holds some 180,000 clones, roughly 84% seen once. This CDR3 is built from 15 residues. From germline, CDR1 is MDHEN and CDR2 SYDVKM. The V gene end was trimmed by 6 bases and the J gene end by 4 bases; junction bases not matched to a gene: 11. The sequence was collected from a man between 50 and 59 years old with COVID-19, enrolled during active disease. The rearrangement joins TRBV28 to TRBJ2-5; 7 bases map to TRBD2. The sample was peripheral blood. CDR3 sequence: CASSQLARVGETQYF. The DNA for the CDR3 is TGTGCCAGCAGCCAACTAGCGAGAGTAGGAGAGACCCAGTACTTC.